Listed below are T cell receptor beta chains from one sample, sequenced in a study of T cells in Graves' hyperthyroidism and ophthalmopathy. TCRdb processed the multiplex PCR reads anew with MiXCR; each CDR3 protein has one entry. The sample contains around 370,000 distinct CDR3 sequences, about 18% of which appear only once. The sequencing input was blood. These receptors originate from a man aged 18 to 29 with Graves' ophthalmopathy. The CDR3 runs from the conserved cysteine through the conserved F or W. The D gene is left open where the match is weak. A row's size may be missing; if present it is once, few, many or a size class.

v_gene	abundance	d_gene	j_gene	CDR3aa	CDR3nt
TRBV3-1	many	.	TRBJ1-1	CASSQGLQGKNTEAFF	TGTGCCAGCAGCCAAGGTCTGCAGGGAAAGAACACTGAAGCTTTCTTT
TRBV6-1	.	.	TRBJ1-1	CASSEVRRPGEGAFF	TGTGCCAGCAGTGAAGTAAGGAGACCAGGTGAAGGGGCTTTCTTT
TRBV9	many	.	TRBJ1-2	CASSVGTYGYTF	TGTGCCAGCAGCGTAGGGACTTATGGCTACACCTTC
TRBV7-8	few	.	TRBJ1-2	CASSLSRWARGDYGYTF	TGTGCCAGCAGCTTAAGTCGTTGGGCTCGGGGGGACTATGGCTACACCTTC
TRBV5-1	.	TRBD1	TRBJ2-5	CASSWAGGQETQYF	TGCGCCAGCAGCTGGGCAGGGGGTCAAGAGACCCAGTACTTC
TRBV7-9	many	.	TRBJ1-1	CASSPGGDREAFF	TGTGCCAGCAGCCCCGGGGGGGACCGAGAAGCTTTCTTT
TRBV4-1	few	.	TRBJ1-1	CASSQVVSTGTEAFF	TGCGCCAGCAGCCAAGTGGTCAGCACAGGCACTGAAGCTTTCTTT
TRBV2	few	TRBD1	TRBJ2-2	CATSTGALTTGELFF	TGTGCCACATCTACAGGGGCTTTAACCACCGGGGAGCTGTTTTTT
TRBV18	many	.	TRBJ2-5	CASVHPPGTQYF	TGTGCCAGCGTCCACCCCCCCGGGACCCAGTACTTC
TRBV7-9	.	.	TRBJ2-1	CASSLVLALYNEQFF	TGTGCCAGCAGCTTAGTACTAGCTCTCTACAATGAGCAGTTCTTC
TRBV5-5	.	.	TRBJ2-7	CASSLDDRWDEQYF	TGTGCCAGCAGCTTGGATGACCGGTGGGACGAGCAGTACTTC
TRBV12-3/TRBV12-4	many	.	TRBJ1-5	CASSWGPFDQPQHF	TGTGCCAGCAGTTGGGGACCATTTGATCAGCCCCAGCATTTT
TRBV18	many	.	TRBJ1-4	CASSPPWAEEKLFF	TGTGCCAGCTCACCACCGTGGGCGGAAGAAAAACTGTTTTTT
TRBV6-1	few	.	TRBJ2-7	CASSQSSGAIYEQYF	TGTGCCAGCAGTCAATCTTCTGGCGCTATCTACGAGCAGTACTTC
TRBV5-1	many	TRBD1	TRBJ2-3	CASSLAGQYTDTQYF	TGCGCCAGCAGCTTGGCGGGACAGTACACAGATACGCAGTATTTT
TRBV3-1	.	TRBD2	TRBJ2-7	CASSRGRAGGWEQYF	TGTGCCAGCAGCCGAGGTAGAGCGGGAGGCTGGGAGCAGTACTTC
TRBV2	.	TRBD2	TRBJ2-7	CASRPSGGFDEQYF	TGTGCCAGCAGGCCTAGCGGGGGTTTCGACGAGCAGTACTTC
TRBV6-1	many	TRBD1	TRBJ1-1	CASTETGGNTEAFF	TGTGCCAGCACTGAGACAGGGGGGAACACTGAAGCTTTCTTT
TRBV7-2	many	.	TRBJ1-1	CASSLELAAEAFF	TGTGCCAGCAGCTTAGAGTTGGCAGCCGAAGCTTTCTTT
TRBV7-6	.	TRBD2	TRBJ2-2	CASSSWGGANTGELFF	TGTGCCAGCAGCTCCTGGGGAGGGGCGAACACCGGGGAGCTGTTTTTT
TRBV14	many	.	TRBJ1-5	CASSRLTYSGNQPQHF	TGTGCCAGCAGCCGTCTGACGTACTCGGGCAATCAGCCCCAGCATTTT
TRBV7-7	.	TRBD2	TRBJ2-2	CASSLSGVVTGELFF	TGTGCCAGCAGCTTAAGCGGGGTAGTCACCGGGGAGCTGTTTTTT
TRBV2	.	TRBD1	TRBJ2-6	CASSGQEFSGANVLTF	TGTGCCAGCAGCGGACAGGAGTTCTCTGGGGCCAACGTCCTGACTTTC
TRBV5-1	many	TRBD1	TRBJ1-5	CASSPGGTGVDQPQHF	TGCGCCAGCAGCCCAGGGGGGACAGGGGTGGATCAGCCCCAGCATTTT
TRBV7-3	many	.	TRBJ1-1	CASSLEPLWENTEAFF	TGTGCCAGCAGCTTAGAACCCCTCTGGGAGAACACTGAAGCTTTCTTT
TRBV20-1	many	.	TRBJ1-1	CSARGGGENTEAFF	TGCAGTGCTAGGGGGGGAGGGGAGAACACTGAAGCTTTCTTT
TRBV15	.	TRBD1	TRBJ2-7	CAASSADRSYEQYF	TGTGCCGCCAGCAGTGCGGACAGGAGTTACGAGCAGTACTTC
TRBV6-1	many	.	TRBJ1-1	CASSEKGFGAFF	TGTGCCAGCAGTGAAAAAGGGTTCGGAGCTTTCTTT
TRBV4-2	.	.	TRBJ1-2	CASSWAGYGYTF	TGTGCCAGCAGCTGGGCCGGGTATGGCTACACCTTC
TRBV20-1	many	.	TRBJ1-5	CSARDINQPQHF	TGCAGTGCTAGAGATATCAATCAGCCCCAGCATTTT
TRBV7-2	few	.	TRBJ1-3	CASSLWATSGNTIYF	TGTGCCAGCAGCTTATGGGCCACCTCGGGAAACACCATATATTTT
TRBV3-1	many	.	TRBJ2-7	CASSGITTVEQYF	TGTGCCAGCAGCGGTATTACGACTGTCGAGCAGTACTTC
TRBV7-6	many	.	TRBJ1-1	CASSPSDKSNTEAFF	TGTGCCAGCAGCCCGTCCGATAAATCGAACACTGAAGCTTTCTTT
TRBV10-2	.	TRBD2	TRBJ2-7	CASSVASGGGYEQYF	TGCGCCAGCAGTGTCGCTAGCGGGGGTGGGTACGAGCAGTACTTC
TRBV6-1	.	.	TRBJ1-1	CASILSLDWNTEAFF	TGTGCCAGCATTTTGTCGTTAGATTGGAACACTGAAGCTTTCTTT
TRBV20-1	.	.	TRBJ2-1	CSAGESSYNEQFF	TGCAGTGCTGGGGAAAGCTCCTACAATGAGCAGTTCTTC
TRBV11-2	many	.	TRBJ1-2	CASSLNQLAYGYTF	TGTGCCAGCAGCCTAAATCAGCTAGCCTATGGCTACACCTTC
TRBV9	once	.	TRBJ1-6	CASTPGWGGDNSPLHF	TGTGCCAGCACGCCGGGGTGGGGGGGTGATAATTCACCCCTCCACTTT
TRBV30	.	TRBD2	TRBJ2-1	CAWSLAGGINEQFF	TGTGCCTGGAGTCTAGCGGGAGGGATCAATGAGCAGTTCTTC
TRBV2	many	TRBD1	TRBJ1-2	CASSPDRDYGYTF	TGTGCCAGCAGCCCCGACAGGGACTATGGCTACACCTTC
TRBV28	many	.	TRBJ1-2	CASRQLNYGYTF	TGTGCCAGCAGACAGCTTAACTATGGCTACACCTTC
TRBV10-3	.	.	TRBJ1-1	CAISEWDTSPEAFF	TGTGCCATCAGTGAGTGGGACACCTCCCCTGAAGCTTTCTTT